This T cell receptor beta chain was retrieved from a study of cytomegalovirus exposure and HLA in healthy donors. Study-level findings and limits: Judged likely to be a sequencing artifact was a cluster of highly shared sequence variants. Several of the most significant clusters appeared linked to common viral pathogens, based on a later analysis.

In the case of this clone: Its specificity is not known.

The germline V gene has CDR1 MGHRA and CDR2 YSYEKL. Germline trimming cut 2 bases from V and 0 bases from J; bases unmatched to any gene: 6. The CDR3 contains 16 residues. In the PCR, 60 Vbeta and 13 Jbeta primers were used. Profiled with immunoSEQ multiplex PCR; TCRdb holds only in-frame clones, not every one. This sample has 100,000 to 150,000 clones; 75% to 80% occur once, and the top ten carry just under 6.5%. V usage is TRBV4-1 and J usage is TRBJ2-5, with 7 positions matching TRBD1. Sequenced input: PBMCs. The receptor was derived from a woman in her thirties or forties in good health and CMV-seronegative. This chain's CDR3 is CASSQLDRAHQETQYF. The CDR3 DNA is TGCGCCAGCAGCCAACTCGACAGGGCACACCAAGAGACCCAGTACTTC.